The 8 T cell receptor beta chains below come from one sample, sequenced in a study of graft-versus-host responses after intestinal transplantation. Their antigen targets remain unknown. Sequenced by immunoSEQ multiplex PCR; TCRdb stores in-frame clones only, minus some. The repertoire consists of 60,000 to 65,000 clones, with roughly nine tenths occurring once and the leading ten covering about 1.7%. This specimen consisted of unstimulated CD8+ T cells sorted from spleen or lymph node cells, obtained before transplant. The receptors originated from a human donor who was the organ donor for an intestinal transplant.

The rearrangement links TRBV20-1 to TRBJ1-1, with unresolved D. CDR1 and CDR2 from the germline V gene are DFQATT and SNEGSKA (reference sequence). The CDR3 loop spans 11 amino acids. Trimming removed 4 bases from V and 6 bases from J, with 9 bases in between. CDR3 residues: CSAIAPPEAFF. The CDR3 DNA sequence: TGCAGTGCTATAGCCCCGCCTGAAGCTTTCTTT.

The V gene is TRBV28, the J gene TRBJ2-7; D gene unclear. CDR3 size: 13 residues. Trimming removed 3 bases from V and 2 bases from J, with 8 bases in between. Germline CDR1 reads MDHEN; CDR2 reads SYDVKM. The CDR3 coding sequence is TGTGCCAGCAGTTTGGAGTTTACCTACGAGCAGTACTTC. It codes for CASSLEFTYEQYF. The full variable domain, in which reference TRBV28 and TRBJ2-7 provide the parts outside the CDR3, is DVKVTQSSRYLVKRTGEKVFLECVQDMDHENMFWYRQDPGLGLRLIYFSYDVKMKEKGDIPEGYSVSREKKERFSLILESASTNQTSMYLCASSLEFTYEQYFGPGTRLTVT.

This clone occurred once. V and J are TRBV5-4 and TRBJ2-5; the D gene is possibly TRBD2 (6 bases). There are 15 residues in the CDR3. Trimming pared 6 bases from V and 1 base from J, leaving 16 bases between. Germline lookup yields CDR1 SGHNT and CDR2 YYREEE (reference sequence). DNA for the CDR3: TGTGCCAGCAACTCAGGACGGGAGAGCCAAGAGACCCAGTACTTC. Translated, it gives CASNSGRESQETQYF.

J is TRBJ2-7 and V is TRBV7-8, with D uncertain. Trimming took off 4 bases at V and 6 bases at J, with 16 bases between the two ends. CDR3 length equals 14 residues. Germline values: CDR1 SGHVS, CDR2 FQNEAQ. Written as DNA, the CDR3 is TGTGCCAGCAGCTCGATGTCCGACGCTAGCGAGCAGTACTTC. Its protein is CASSSMSDASEQYF.

This clone was seen only once. The chain links TRBV30 to TRBJ2-2, with TRBD2 matching over 8 bases. J gave up 7 bases and V 4 bases, and 26 bases lay outside the gene matches. This CDR3 has 20 residues. Per germline, CDR1 GTSNPN and CDR2 SVGIG (reference sequence). CDR3 region: CAWKGGDRSGASGRHGELFF. The CDR3 region has the DNA TGTGCCTGGAAGGGGGGGGATCGATCGGGGGCGAGCGGGAGACACGGGGAGCTGTTTTTT.

The CDR3 DNA sequence: TGCGCCAGCTACCCCTGGATTGGAGTGTACCAAGAGACCCAGTACTTC. It encodes CASYPWIGVYQETQYF. This chain uses TRBV5-1 with TRBJ2-5; D unclear. Germline loops: CDR1 SGHRS, CDR2 YFSETQ. The V gene lost 7 bases and the J gene lost 0 bases, with 19 bases spanning the gap. The CDR3 extends over 16 amino acids.

J is TRBJ1-2 and V is TRBV19, with 9 nucleotides matching TRBD1. CDR3 length: 12 amino acids. Germline CDR1 and CDR2: LNHDA and SQIVND (reference sequence). Trimming took 11 bases from V and 3 from J; bases not matched to a gene: 4. CDR3 DNA sequence: TGTGCCGGGGGGACAGGGTACTATGGCTACACCTTC. Translation gives CAGGTGYYGYTF.

The chain carries TRBV6-5 and TRBJ2-1, with 12 nucleotides matching TRBD2. V shed 6 bases and J 8 bases; nucleotides not matched to a gene: 5. The CDR3 contains 14 residues. Germline loops: CDR1 MNHEY, CDR2 SVGAGI. The CDR3 nucleotides are TGTGCCAGCAGAAGACTAGCGGGGGTCTATGAGCAGTTCTTC. It translates to CASRRLAGVYEQFF.